One and the same sample provided the 14 T cell receptor beta chains below, sequenced in a study of shared clonotypes between healthy human individuals. Assay used: immunoSEQ multiplex PCR; TCRdb lists only in-frame clones, some missing. The profile shows over a million clones, around 82% of them singletons. Sequenced sample: memory CD4+ T cells from PBMCs. Subset denoted: CD45RA-negative fraction. All receptors derive from a man younger than 30 in good health. Some clones in this sample may be carry-over from other donors' samples.

The chain combines TRBV5-1 with TRBJ2-2; no clear D. The germline V gene encodes CDR1 SGHRS and CDR2 YFSETQ. Trimming took 2 bases from V and 3 from J, leaving 11 bases between them. This CDR3 is built from 15 residues. The CDR3: CASSLASSYTGELFF. CDR3 nucleotides: TGCGCCAGCAGCTTAGCGTCCTCCTACACCGGGGAGCTGTTTTTT.

The chain has TRBV5-1 and TRBJ1-2; D possibly corresponds to TRBD1 (5 bases). Germline CDR1 SGHRS, CDR2 YFSETQ. The CDR3 runs to 16 residues. Trimming took off 2 bases at V and 3 bases at J, with 17 bases between the two ends. CDR3 in amino acids: CASSFDSGRFDYGYTF. The CDR3 DNA follows: TGCGCCAGCAGCTTCGACTCAGGGCGCTTTGACTATGGCTACACCTTC.

The J gene is TRBJ2-3, the V gene TRBV5-1; 9 nucleotides line up with TRBD2. V shed 1 base, J shed 4 bases, and the junction held 7 bases outside the gene matches. Germline V gives CDR1 SGHRS, CDR2 YFSETQ. CDR3 length: 16 amino acids. The CDR3 sequence is CASSLLAGGPPDTQYF. The CDR3 DNA sequence: TGCGCCAGCAGCTTGCTGGCGGGAGGGCCGCCAGATACGCAGTATTTT.

The genes are TRBV19 and TRBJ2-1; the D gene is possibly TRBD1 (6 bases). Germline CDR1 and CDR2: LNHDA and SQIVND (reference sequence). Trimming took off 2 bases at V and 2 bases at J, with 16 bases between the two ends. The CDR3 is 17 residues long. The CDR3 spells CASSINPQGTPYNEQFF. DNA for the CDR3: TGTGCCAGTAGTATAAACCCACAGGGTACCCCCTACAATGAGCAGTTCTTC.

The chain couples TRBV29-1 to TRBJ1-4, with D possibly matching TRBD1 (5 bases). CDR3 length equals 12 residues. The V and J ends lost 6 bases and 7 bases respectively, with 12 bases between them. The V gene's germline CDR1 is SQVTM and CDR2 ANQGSEA. This CDR3 is CSVLDGAEKLFF. Here the CDR3 DNA reads TGCAGCGTGCTTGACGGGGCTGAAAAACTGTTTTTT.

The V call is TRBV18, the J call TRBJ2-7, with 11 positions matching TRBD2. CDR1 and CDR2 (germline): KGHSH, LQKENI. The CDR3 sequence is 15 residues long. J gave up 4 bases and V 2 bases, and 4 bases lay outside the gene matches. This chain's CDR3 is CASSPLGTSGYEQYF. CDR3 coding DNA: TGTGCCAGCTCACCATTAGGGACTAGCGGATACGAGCAGTACTTC.

CDR3 loop: CASSSRTSGSYNEQFF. The CDR3 nucleotides are TGTGCCAGTAGTTCCCGGACTAGCGGGAGTTACAATGAGCAGTTCTTC. The chain links TRBV19 to TRBJ2-1, with 13 bases lining up with TRBD2. The length of the CDR3 is 16 residues. Germline CDR1 and CDR2: LNHDA and SQIVND (reference sequence). V shed 5 bases and J 4 bases; nucleotides not matched to a gene: 5.

This clone is a singleton in its sample. This CDR3 is also generated by other DNA sequences in the sample. The V gene is TRBV5-1, the J gene TRBJ1-1, with 7 nucleotides matching TRBD1. Germline CDR1 reads SGHRS; CDR2 reads YFSETQ. V trimming: 0 bases; J trimming: 3 bases; junction bases outside the gene matches: 5. This CDR3 is 15 amino acids long. CDR3 DNA: TGCGCCAGCAGCTTGGAGGGGGCCGGTGACACTGAAGCTTTCTTT. Encoded protein: CASSLEGAGDTEAFF.

This chain links TRBV7-2 with TRBJ2-3; D is undetermined. The V end lost 2 bases, the J end lost 4 bases, and 16 bases lay between the germline ends. This CDR3 region has 16 residues. Germline lookup yields CDR1 SGHTA and CDR2 FQGNSA. The DNA for the CDR3 is TGTGCCAGCAGCTTAATGGGGTCTAGGCCTGCAGATACGCAGTATTTT. It yields the protein CASSLMGSRPADTQYF. The full variable domain, completed using reference TRBV7-2 and TRBJ2-3, is GAGVSQSPSNKVTEKGKDVELRCDPISGHTALYWYRQSLGQGLEFLIYFQGNSAPDKSGLPSDRFSAERTGGSVSTLTIQRTQQEDSAVYLCASSLMGSRPADTQYFGPGTRLTVL.

The rearrangement uses TRBV6-1 and TRBJ2-7; 9 bases match TRBD1. After removal of 0 bases from V and 5 bases from J, the junction contained 8 bases not matched to a gene. This CDR3 is 16 amino acids long. CDR1 is MNHNS and CDR2 is SASEGT in the germline V gene. The CDR3, as DNA: TGTGCCAGCAGTGAAGCGCTTGGACAGGGGACCAACGAGCAGTACTTC. This sequence encodes CASSEALGQGTNEQYF.

In the case of this clone: This CDR3 is also generated by other DNA sequences in the sample. The chain has TRBV20-1 and TRBJ2-7, with D uncertain. V was clipped by 2 bases and J by 2 bases, with 4 bases between them. The CDR3 has 11 amino acids. The germline V gene has CDR1 DFQATT and CDR2 SNEGSKA (reference sequence). CDR3 bases: TGCAGTGCTAGACTTACCTACGAGCAGTACTTC. It encodes CSARLTYEQYF.

The chain carries TRBV2 and TRBJ2-7, with D perhaps TRBD1 (5 bases). The CDR3 covers 12 residues. V lost 6 bases, J lost 1 base, and 7 bases lay in between. From germline, CDR1 is SNHLY and CDR2 FYNNEI. The chain's CDR3 is CASRGRSYEQYF. CDR3 nucleotide sequence: TGTGCCAGCAGGGGGCGATCCTACGAGCAGTACTTC.

This chain links TRBV18 with TRBJ2-5; 8 nucleotides line up with TRBD1. The CDR3 covers 13 residues. CDR1 and CDR2 (germline): KGHSH, LQKENI. V was clipped by 5 bases and J by 5 bases; unmatched bases: 4. The CDR3 nucleotides read TGTGCCAGCTCAGGACAGGGTTTGGAGACCCAGTACTTC. This codes for CASSGQGLETQYF.

In its sample, this clone was seen a few times. The V call is TRBV6-5, the J call TRBJ1-2; D is unclear. V was pared by 5 bases and J by 7 bases, with 14 bases between. Germline lookup yields CDR1 MNHEY and CDR2 SVGAGI. The CDR3 spans 13 residues. The CDR3 sequence is CASSRGPGGGYTF. The CDR3 DNA reads TGTGCCAGCAGTCGCGGACCCGGTGGTGGCTACACCTTC.